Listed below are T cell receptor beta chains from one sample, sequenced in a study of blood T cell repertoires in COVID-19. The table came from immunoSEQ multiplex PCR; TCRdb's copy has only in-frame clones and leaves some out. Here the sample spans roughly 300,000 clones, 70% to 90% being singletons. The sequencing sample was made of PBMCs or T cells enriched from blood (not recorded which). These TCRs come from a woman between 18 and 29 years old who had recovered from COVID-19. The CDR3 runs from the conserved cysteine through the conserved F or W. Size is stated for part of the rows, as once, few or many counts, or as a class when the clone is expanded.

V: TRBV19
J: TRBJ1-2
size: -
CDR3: CASSPGAVDNYGYTF

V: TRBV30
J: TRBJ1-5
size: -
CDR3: CAWDAGVEQPQHF

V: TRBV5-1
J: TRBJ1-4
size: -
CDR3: CASSPGGGATNEKLFF

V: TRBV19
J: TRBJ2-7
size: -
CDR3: CASSWGTGDYEQYF

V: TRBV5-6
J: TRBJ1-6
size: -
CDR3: CASSLGQPNSPLHF

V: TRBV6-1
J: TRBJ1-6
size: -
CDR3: CASSERQGDSPLHF

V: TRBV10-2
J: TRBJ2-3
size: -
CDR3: CASRISGGASTDTQYF

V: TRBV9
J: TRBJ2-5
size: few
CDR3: CASSVDQVQETQYF

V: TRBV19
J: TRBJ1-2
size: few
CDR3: CASRTTSGGLSYGYTF

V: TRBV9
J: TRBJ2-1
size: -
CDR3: CASSVGLAGADFYNEQFF

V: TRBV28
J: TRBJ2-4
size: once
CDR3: CASSLSPLGVSIQYF

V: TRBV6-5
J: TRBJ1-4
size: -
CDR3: CASGDSINEKLFF

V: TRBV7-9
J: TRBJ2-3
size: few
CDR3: CASSFGGLGTDTQYF

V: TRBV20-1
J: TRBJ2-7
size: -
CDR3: CSASARESYEQYF

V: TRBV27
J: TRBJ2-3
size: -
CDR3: CASSLIGALVDTQYF

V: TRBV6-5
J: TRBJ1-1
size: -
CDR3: CASNLSQGADTEAFF

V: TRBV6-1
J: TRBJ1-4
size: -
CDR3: CASSGFFAAGAEKLFF

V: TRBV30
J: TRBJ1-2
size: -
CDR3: CAWSHPGQGIGGYTF

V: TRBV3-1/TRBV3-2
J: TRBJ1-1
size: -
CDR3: CATSTRKSGVGTEAFF

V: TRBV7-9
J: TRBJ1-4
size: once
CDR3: CASSPPGTGGVHEKLFF

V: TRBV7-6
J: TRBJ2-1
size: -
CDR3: CASSPGVVGEQFF

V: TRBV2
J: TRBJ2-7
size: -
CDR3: CASAGTGQYEQYF

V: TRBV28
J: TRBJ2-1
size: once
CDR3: CASSLIFRVVSEQFF

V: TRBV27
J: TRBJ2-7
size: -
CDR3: CASRTDTSTYEQYF

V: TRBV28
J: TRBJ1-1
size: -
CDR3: CASSGDRGRTVNTEAFF

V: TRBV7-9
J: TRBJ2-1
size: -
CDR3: CASSLVEGGNEQFF

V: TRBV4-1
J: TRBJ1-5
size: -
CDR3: CASSQEGGSSSNQPQHF

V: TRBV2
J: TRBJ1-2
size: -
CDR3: CASSLSGEGDGYTF

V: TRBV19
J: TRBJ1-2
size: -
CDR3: CASSQTGGTHYGYTF

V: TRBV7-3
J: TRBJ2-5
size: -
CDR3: CASSRGGRSPQYF

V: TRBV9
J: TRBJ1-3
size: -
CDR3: CASSVATGQGVSGNTIYF

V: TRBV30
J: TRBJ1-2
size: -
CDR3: CAWSPGSNYGYTF

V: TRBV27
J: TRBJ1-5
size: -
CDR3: CASSPSPERPGGPQHF

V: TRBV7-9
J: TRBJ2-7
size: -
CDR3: CASIPIVGYEQYF

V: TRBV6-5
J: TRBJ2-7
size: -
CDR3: CASSYRRSGGSYEQYF

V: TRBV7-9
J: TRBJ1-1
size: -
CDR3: CASSLALGGNTEAFF

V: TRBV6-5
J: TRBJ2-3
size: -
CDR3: CASSYRGPSTDTQYF

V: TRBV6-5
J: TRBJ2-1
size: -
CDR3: CASRLATFSYNEQFF

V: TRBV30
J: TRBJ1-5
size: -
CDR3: CAWSRGTGEQPQHF

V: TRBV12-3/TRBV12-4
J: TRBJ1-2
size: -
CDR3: CASSFAGAYGYTF

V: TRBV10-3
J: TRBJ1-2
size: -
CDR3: CAITGTGISDGYTF

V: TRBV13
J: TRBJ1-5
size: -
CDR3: CASSLTGQEGQPQHF

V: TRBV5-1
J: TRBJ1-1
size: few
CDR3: CASSREEGQGYTEAFF

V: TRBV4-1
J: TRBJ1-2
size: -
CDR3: CASSSPGTGRWANYGYTF

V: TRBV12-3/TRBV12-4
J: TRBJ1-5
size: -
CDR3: CASSLEGAQPQHF

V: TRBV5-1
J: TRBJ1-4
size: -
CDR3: CASSRTGFNEKLFF

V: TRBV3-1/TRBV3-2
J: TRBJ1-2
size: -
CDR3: CASSQEAGGNYGYTF

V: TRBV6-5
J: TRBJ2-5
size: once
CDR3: CASSPRGRETQYF

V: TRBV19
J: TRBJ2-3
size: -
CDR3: CASSTSRADTQYF

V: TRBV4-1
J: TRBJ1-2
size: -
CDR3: CASSQNPGQGGYGYTF

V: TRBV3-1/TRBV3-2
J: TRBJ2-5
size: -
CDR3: CASSQTTAGAWETQYF

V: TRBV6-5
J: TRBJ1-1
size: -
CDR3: CASSTRGVEAEAFF

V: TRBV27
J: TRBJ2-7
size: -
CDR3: CASSFLLGGGEQYF

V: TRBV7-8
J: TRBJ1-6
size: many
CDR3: CASSLVRGAGDSPLHF

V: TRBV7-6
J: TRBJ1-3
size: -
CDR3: CASAGGSGNTIYF